Listed here are 26 T cell receptor beta chains from one sample, sequenced in a study of T cells in Graves' hyperthyroidism and ophthalmopathy. The source material, RNA transcripts, was used to amplify TCR beta CDR3 regions. The HTBI primer set was used in a first-round RT-PCR of the TCR CDR3. From the multiplex PCR reads, TCRdb called clonotypes with MiXCR, one entry per CDR3 protein. The sample consists of 650,000 to 850,000 distinct CDR3 sequences, approximately 18% of them appearing once. The sequenced material came from blood. These receptor sequences come from a woman aged 45-65 years with Graves' hyperthyroidism that later progressed to Graves' ophthalmopathy.

In this sample, this clonotype turned up many times. The V gene is TRBV6-1, the J gene TRBJ1-1; D gene unclear. The germline V and J ends were trimmed by 5 bases and 4 bases, with 11 bases remaining between them. CDR1 MNHNS and CDR2 SASEGT come from the germline V gene. This CDR3 comprises 13 residues. In DNA form, the CDR3 reads TGTGCCAGCAGTTACCCCGAGGCCACTGAAGCTTTCTTT. It translates to CASSYPEATEAFF.

The chain recombines TRBV6-1 with TRBJ2-5; TRBD1 matches at 7 bases. The CDR3 loop spans 13 amino acids. Germline assignment: CDR1 MNHNS and CDR2 SASEGT. V shed 8 bases, J shed 6 bases, and the junction held 9 bases outside the gene matches. The DNA of the CDR3 is TGTGCCAGCGGAGCGGACAGGTTACAGACCCAGTACTTC. As protein: CASGADRLQTQYF.

This clonotype was detected a few times. The chain combines TRBV20-1 with TRBJ1-4; 9 bases align to TRBD1. Per the germline V gene, CDR1 is DFQATT and CDR2 is SNEGSKA (reference sequence). The CDR3 runs 14 residues. The V gene end was trimmed by 5 bases and the J gene end by 5 bases; junction bases not matched to a gene: 6. The CDR3 nucleotides are TGCAGTGCTTCCCTGACAGGGGGGAATGAAAAACTGTTTTTT. Protein: CSASLTGGNEKLFF.

This chain connects TRBV29-1 to TRBJ1-2; D not certain. The CDR3 has 14 residues. The V end lost 1 base, the J end lost 4 bases, and 13 bases lay between the germline ends. From germline, CDR1 is SQVTM and CDR2 ANQGSEA. The CDR3 bases are TGCAGCGTTGAAGCCTTCGGCGCCCTCTATGGCTACACCTTC. Amino acids: CSVEAFGALYGYTF.

This clonotype was seen repeatedly, ten times or more. This chain joins TRBV11-1 and TRBJ2-5; D is possibly TRBD1 (6 bases). Germline CDR1 and CDR2: SGHAT and FQDESV (reference sequence). The CDR3 consists of 14 residues. V was cut by 4 bases and J by 1 base, with 10 bases left in between. Here the CDR3 reads CASSSGQIQETQYF. The DNA of the CDR3 is TGTGCCAGCAGCTCCGGACAGATCCAAGAGACCCAGTACTTC.

The gene calls are TRBV24-1 and TRBJ1-2, with 9 bases fitting TRBD1. V shed 5 bases, J shed 8 bases, and the junction held 5 bases outside the gene matches. The CDR3 length is 13 residues. Germline assignment: CDR1 KGHDR and CDR2 SFDVKD. CDR3 region: CATSARTGVGYTF. In DNA, the CDR3 is TGTGCCACCAGTGCCCGGACAGGGGTCGGCTACACCTTC.

This clonotype was seen a handful of times. The chain has TRBV6-1 and TRBJ1-2; D gene ambiguous. The CDR3 length is 14 residues. V was clipped by 8 bases and J by 5 bases, with 18 bases between them. Germline V gene data show CDR1 as MNHNS and CDR2 as SASEGT. CDR3 sequence reads: CASQRSGLGYGYTF. In DNA, the CDR3 is TGTGCCAGCCAAAGGTCGGGGTTGGGGTATGGCTACACCTTC.

In its sample, this clonotype was seen many times. CDR3 DNA: TGTGCCAGCAGCCGGGACAGGGGTAGTTATGGCTACACCTTC. Translated, it gives CASSRDRGSYGYTF. This chain uses TRBV2 with TRBJ1-2; 10 bases are a match to TRBD1. Germline V gene data show CDR1 as SNHLY and CDR2 as FYNNEI. The CDR3 loop spans 14 amino acids. V lost 6 bases and J lost 5; bases outside the gene matches: 6. Drawing the rest from reference TRBV2 and TRBJ1-2, the complete variable domain is EPEVTQTPSHQVTQMGQEVILRCVPISNHLYFYWYRQILGQKVEFLVSFYNNEISEKSEIFDDQFSVERPDGSNFTLKIRSTKLEDSAMYFCASSRDRGSYGYTFGSGTRLTVV.

There are a few counts of this clonotype. The rearrangement joins TRBV4-1 to TRBJ2-7; tentatively, D is TRBD1 or TRBD2 (5 bases each). Germline loops: CDR1 MGHRA, CDR2 YSYEKL. CDR3 length: 14 amino acids. V lost 3 bases to trimming and J lost 0 bases, with 9 bases between them. DNA of the CDR3: TGCGCCAGCAGCCACCGGGACCCCTCCTACGAGCAGTACTTC. This gives the protein CASSHRDPSYEQYF.

This clonotype was counted only a few times. A much larger clone differs by one base, so this may be a read error. The V gene is TRBV11-3, the J gene TRBJ2-7; D may be TRBD1 (6 bases). V was trimmed by 7 bases and J by 1 base, leaving 8 bases between them. The CDR3 contains 12 residues. The V gene's germline CDR1 is SGHNT and CDR2 YENEEA. In DNA, the CDR3 is TGTGCCAGCAACGGACAGTCCTACGAGCAGTACTTC. Its protein product is CASNGQSYEQYF.

In this sample, this clonotype turned up a few times. J is TRBJ2-1 and V is TRBV7-2; D gene unclear. V was trimmed by 3 bases and J by 4 bases, leaving 19 bases between them. The CDR3 is 17 residues long. Germline V gives CDR1 SGHTA, CDR2 FQGNSA. CDR3 DNA: TGTGCCAGCAGCTTCGGACGATCGTACCTCCCGTACAATGAGCAGTTCTTC. Amino acid sequence: CASSFGRSYLPYNEQFF.

This clonotype has just a few counts. This sequence joins TRBV9 and TRBJ1-1, with no clear D. V dropped 4 bases and J dropped 2 bases, with 12 bases sitting between them. Germline lookup yields CDR1 SGDLS and CDR2 YYNGEE. The CDR3 consists of 14 residues. The CDR3 reads CASSPSEYNTEAFF. The CDR3 DNA sequence: TGTGCCAGCAGCCCCAGTGAGTATAACACTGAAGCTTTCTTT.

The chain carries TRBV20-1 and TRBJ1-4; no clear D. V lost 4 bases and J lost 0, with 18 bases in between. This CDR3 region has 17 residues. Germline assignment: CDR1 DFQATT and CDR2 SNEGSKA (reference sequence). CDR3 DNA: TGCAGTGCTAAAGATCCGGGATCTCCTGCAACTAATGAAAAACTGTTTTTT. This gives the protein CSAKDPGSPATNEKLFF.

This clonotype was detected a few times. The chain links TRBV30 to TRBJ2-3; D is unresolved. This CDR3 contains 13 residues. V shed 5 bases and J shed 2 bases, with 11 bases lying between them. Germline V gene data show CDR1 as GTSNPN and CDR2 as SVGIG (reference sequence). CDR3 DNA sequence: TGTGCCTGGCGCTGGACCGTCACAGATACGCAGTATTTT. Residues: CAWRWTVTDTQYF.

With regard to this clonotype: This may stem from a read error, because a much larger clone lies one nucleotide away. This chain joins TRBV5-1 and TRBJ2-7; maybe TRBD1 (5 bases). CDR1 and CDR2 (germline): SGHRS, YFSETQ. The CDR3 spans 14 residues. In DNA, the CDR3 is TGCGCCAGCACCAGAGACAGTCCTCAGTACGAGCAGTGCTTC. This gives the protein CASTRDSPQYEQCF.

The chain combines TRBV6-2 or TRBV6-3 with TRBJ2-1; no definite D call. This CDR3 is built from 17 residues. The germline CDR1 and CDR2 sequences are MNHEY and SVGEGT. Trimming removed 2 bases from V and 7 bases from J, with 21 bases in between. CDR3 amino acids: CASSYTHGVVLGNEQFF. DNA for the CDR3: TGTGCCAGCAGTTACACGCACGGTGTGGTGCTAGGGAATGAGCAGTTCTTC.

This clonotype was observed at least ten times. The CDR3 loop is CASSPALSSYEQYF. DNA of the CDR3: TGTGCCAGCAGTCCCGCATTGAGCTCCTACGAGCAGTACTTC. The V gene is TRBV6-2 or TRBV6-3, the J gene TRBJ2-7; no clear D. This CDR3 spans 14 amino acids. Trimming pared 5 bases from V and 0 bases from J, leaving 11 bases between. Germline-derived CDR1 and CDR2 are MNHEY and SVGEGT.

This clonotype has ten or more counts. The rearrangement joins TRBV5-1 to TRBJ1-4; D unclear. The germline CDR1 and CDR2 sequences are SGHRS and YFSETQ. CDR3 length: 14 residues. V was clipped by 3 bases and J by 7 bases, with 13 bases between them. The CDR3 loop is CASSWEGLGEKLFF. The DNA for the CDR3 is TGCGCCAGCAGCTGGGAGGGCTTGGGTGAAAAACTGTTTTTT.

Only a few counts were recorded for this clonotype. The rearrangement links TRBV3-1 to TRBJ1-6, with D possibly matching TRBD1 (5 bases). This CDR3 has 14 amino acids. Germline V CDR1 and CDR2: LGHDT, YNNKEL (reference sequence). Trimming left V 4 bases short and J 10 bases short, with 14 bases between. The CDR3: CASSLARVGSPLHF. Here the CDR3 DNA reads TGTGCCAGCAGCCTTGCCAGGGTCGGGTCACCCCTCCACTTT.

This clonotype was seen at least ten times. V usage is TRBV3-1 and J usage is TRBJ2-3; D is ambiguous. The CDR3 spans 13 residues. The V gene lost 1 base and the J gene lost 6 bases, with 8 bases spanning the gap. Germline CDR1 and CDR2: LGHDT and YNNKEL (reference sequence). This chain's CDR3 is CASSQVAPDTQYF. The DNA of the CDR3 is TGTGCCAGCAGCCAAGTAGCCCCCGATACGCAGTATTTT.

This clonotype was counted a few times. The chain recombines TRBV12-3 or TRBV12-4 with TRBJ2-7; 7 positions match TRBD1. The CDR3 loop spans 14 amino acids. V was clipped by 4 bases and J by 3 bases; unmatched bases: 6. CDR3 sequence: CASSYPGQFYEQYF. CDR3 DNA sequence: TGTGCCAGCAGTTATCCGGGACAGTTCTACGAGCAGTACTTC.

This clonotype occurred a few times. The rearrangement joins TRBV5-5 to TRBJ2-7; 7 bases are a match to TRBD1. V was pared by 4 bases and J by 3 bases, with 13 bases of the junction left unmatched. Germline V gene lookup returns CDR1 SGHKS and CDR2 YYEKEE (reference sequence). The CDR3 is made up of 16 amino acids. CDR3: CASSIRQGTVRYEQYF. CDR3 nucleotide sequence: TGTGCCAGCAGCATCAGACAGGGTACGGTCCGCTACGAGCAGTACTTC.

This clonotype appeared many times. The chain joins TRBV11-2 to TRBJ1-2, with D maybe TRBD1 (6 bases). Per the germline V gene, CDR1 is SGHAT and CDR2 is FQNNGV. Trimming pared 5 bases from V and 6 bases from J, leaving 16 bases between. This CDR3 spans 14 amino acids. The CDR3 nucleotides are TGTGCCAGCAGCCAAGGACAGACCTGGGATGGCTACACCTTC. It yields the protein CASSQGQTWDGYTF. Looking up the rest from reference TRBV11-2 and TRBJ1-2 gives the full variable domain: EAGVAQSPRYKIIEKRQSVAFWCNPISGHATLYWYQQILGQGPKLLIQFQNNGVVDDSQLPKDRFSAERLKGVDSTLKIQPAKLEDSAVYLCASSQGQTWDGYTFGSGTRLTVV.

The rearrangement links TRBV12-5 to TRBJ1-2; D may be TRBD1 (5 bases). V lost 2 bases and J lost 4, with 17 bases in between. Germline V gives CDR1 LGHNT, CDR2 FRNRAP. The length of the CDR3 is 16 residues. For the CDR3, the DNA is TGTGCTAGTGGTTTGCCCGGGACTCCAGCCCCCTATGGCTACACCTTC. This encodes CASGLPGTPAPYGYTF.

This clonotype has at least ten counts. The chain combines TRBV18 with TRBJ2-1; tentative D call: TRBD2 (6 bases). Trimming removed 3 bases from V and 4 bases from J, with 10 bases in between. The germline V gene has CDR1 KGHSH and CDR2 LQKENI. The CDR3 loop spans 14 amino acids. Written as DNA, the CDR3 is TGTGCCAGCTCACCCGAGCGGGTATACAATGAGCAGTTCTTC. Residues: CASSPERVYNEQFF. Supplemented by reference TRBV18 and TRBJ2-1, the full variable domain reads NAGVMQNPRHLVRRRGQEARLRCSPMKGHSHVYWYRQLPEEGLKFMVYLQKENIIDESGMPKERFSAEFPKEGPSILRIQQVVRGDSAAYFCASSPERVYNEQFFGPGTRLTVL.

The V and J genes are TRBV6-1 and TRBJ1-2; 8 positions agree with TRBD1. Trimming at V came to 2 bases and at J to 2 bases, leaving 7 bases not matched to a gene. CDR1 is MNHNS and CDR2 is SASEGT in the germline V gene. The CDR3 spans 16 residues. CDR3 residues: CASSEYRTGTNYGYTF. The CDR3 nucleotides are TGTGCCAGCAGTGAATACCGGACAGGGACCAACTATGGCTACACCTTC.